This T cell receptor (beta chain) is drawn from a study of beta chain features in type 1 diabetes. Study-wide points: The study found moderately but significantly shorter TCRB CDR3s in all four CD4+ subsets of Type 1 diabetes patients. For patients, the naive, central memory and Treg TCRB repertoires appeared more alike than for healthy donors. A potential influence of HLA type upon TCRB rearrangement remained unresolved herein. For type 1 diabetes patients, VDJ junctions showed fewer insertions and more deletions.

V lost 5 bases and J lost 5, with 12 bases in between. This CDR3 is built from 13 residues. CDR1 and CDR2 (germline): MDHEN, SYDVKM. As for this clone: Antigen specificity is unknown.

The investigators reverse transcribed all of the isolated RNA, so they sequenced expressed TCRB transcripts. Produced via immunoSEQ multiplex PCR; TCRdb's table is partial and in-frame only. The table has roughly 700,000 clones, roughly 13% seen once; the top ten hold less than 0.025%. This sequence originates from a young man with type 1 diabetes. The sequenced material came from naive CD4+ T cells from blood. This rearrangement joins TRBV28 to TRBJ2-5; TRBD1 or TRBD2 may be the D gene (5 bases each). CDR3 DNA: TGTGCCAGCAGTCCCGGGGACCTGGAGACCCAGTACTTC. It translates to CASSPGDLETQYF. Complete variable domain (other parts from reference TRBV28 and TRBJ2-5): DVKVTQSSRYLVKRTGEKVFLECVQDMDHENMFWYRQDPGLGLRLIYFSYDVKMKEKGDIPEGYSVSREKKERFSLILESASTNQTSMYLCASSPGDLETQYFGPGTRLLVL.